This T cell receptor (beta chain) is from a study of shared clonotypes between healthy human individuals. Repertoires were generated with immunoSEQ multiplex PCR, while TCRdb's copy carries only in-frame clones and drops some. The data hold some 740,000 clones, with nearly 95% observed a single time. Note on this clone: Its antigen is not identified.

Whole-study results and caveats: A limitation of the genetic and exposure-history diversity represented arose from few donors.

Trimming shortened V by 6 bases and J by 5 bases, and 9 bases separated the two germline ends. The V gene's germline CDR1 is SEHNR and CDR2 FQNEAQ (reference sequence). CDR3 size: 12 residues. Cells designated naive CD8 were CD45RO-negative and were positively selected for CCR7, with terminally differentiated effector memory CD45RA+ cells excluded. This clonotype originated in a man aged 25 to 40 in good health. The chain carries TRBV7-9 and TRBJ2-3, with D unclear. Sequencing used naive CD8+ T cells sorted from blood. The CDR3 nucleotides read TGTGCCAGCAGTCGGCAGATAGATACGCAGTATTTT. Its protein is CASSRQIDTQYF. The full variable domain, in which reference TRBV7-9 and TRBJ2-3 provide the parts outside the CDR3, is DTGVSQNPRHKITKRGQNVTFRCDPISEHNRLYWYRQTLGQGPEFLTYFQNEAQLEKSRLLSDRFSAERPKGSFSTLEIQRTEQGDSAMYLCASSRQIDTQYFGPGTRLTVL.